A selection of T cell receptor beta chains follows, all from one sample in a study of cytomegalovirus exposure and HLA in healthy donors. Measured with immunoSEQ multiplex PCR; TCRdb has only the in-frame clones, and not every one. The top ten hold approximately 2.9% of the sample, which has about 130,000 clones, approximately 17% seen once. The sequencing input was PBMCs. All receptors derive from a female donor in good health and CMV-seropositive. Both conserved end residues are part of each CDR3. Each record gives: V gene, J gene, CDR3 protein.

TRBV4-3	TRBJ1-4	CASSGGTGEGEKLFF
TRBV18	TRBJ1-5	CASSPPGQGTSSQHF
TRBV6-5	TRBJ1-1	CASSYFPGQMNTEAFF
TRBV12-5	TRBJ2-1	CASGQIYNEQFF
TRBV5-8	TRBJ2-3	CASSFALRPSTDTQYF
TRBV7-2	TRBJ1-4	CASSSRRVGEKLFF
TRBV5-8	TRBJ1-5	CASTRWGETGYNQPQHF
TRBV5-4	TRBJ2-6	CASSSGQGTWAGANVLTF
TRBV15	TRBJ1-5	CATSSVGARSNQPQHF
TRBV28	TRBJ1-1	CASSFPGRIAEAFF
TRBV29-1	TRBJ2-1	CSVEPLAGGLNEQFF
TRBV10-3	TRBJ2-2	CAIGTSGRAGGELFF
TRBV29-1	TRBJ2-5	CSVDRGPAQETQYF
TRBV2	TRBJ1-3	CASSGGNTIYF
TRBV27	TRBJ2-5	CASSTSETTKKTQYF
TRBV5-1	TRBJ1-1	CASTLIGGSLTEAFF
TRBV9	TRBJ2-7	CASSVGTSESYEQYF
TRBV13	TRBJ2-7	CASSFGTGGEQYF
TRBV5-4	TRBJ1-1	CASSPKDTFEAFF
TRBV7-2	TRBJ2-7	CASSLVLAASYEQYF
TRBV11-1	TRBJ2-7	CASSPPRKSYEQYF
TRBV2	TRBJ1-2	CASSSRRGSYYGYTF
TRBV29-1	TRBJ2-5	CSVEAGRETKYF
TRBV4-3	TRBJ2-7	CASSQERGQGPQYF
TRBV2	TRBJ2-5	CASGRGFQETQYF
TRBV2	TRBJ2-7	CASSWDRKDYEQYF
TRBV7-2	TRBJ1-5	CASSLGTASNQPQHF
TRBV5-1	TRBJ1-1	CASSPRQDTEAFF
TRBV4-2	TRBJ1-2	CASSQDSQGGFENLDYGYTF